The entry below describes one T cell receptor beta chain. Its specificity is not known. The data are from a study of cytotoxic CD8 clonotypes in ibrutinib-treated CLL. Study-wide results and caveats: Baseline values of clonality outstripped age-matched healthy donors and followed circulating CD8+ T-cell counts.

TCRdb keeps only in-frame clones here, not all; method: immunoSEQ multiplex PCR. Here the sample spans some 200,000 clones, over 60% being singletons. The TCR sequence derives from a human donor with chronic lymphocytic leukemia. The sequencing here drew on PBMCs, taken after 24 months of ibrutinib treatment.

This CDR3 is CASSPRASYEQYF. CDR3 sequence (DNA): TGTGCCAGCAGTCCAAGGGCCTCCTACGAGCAGTACTTC. V usage is TRBV6-5 and J usage is TRBJ2-7; D is uncertain. The CDR3 is 13 amino acids. V was trimmed by 5 bases and J by 0 bases, leaving 8 bases between them. Germline V lookup: CDR1 MNHEY, CDR2 SVGAGI.